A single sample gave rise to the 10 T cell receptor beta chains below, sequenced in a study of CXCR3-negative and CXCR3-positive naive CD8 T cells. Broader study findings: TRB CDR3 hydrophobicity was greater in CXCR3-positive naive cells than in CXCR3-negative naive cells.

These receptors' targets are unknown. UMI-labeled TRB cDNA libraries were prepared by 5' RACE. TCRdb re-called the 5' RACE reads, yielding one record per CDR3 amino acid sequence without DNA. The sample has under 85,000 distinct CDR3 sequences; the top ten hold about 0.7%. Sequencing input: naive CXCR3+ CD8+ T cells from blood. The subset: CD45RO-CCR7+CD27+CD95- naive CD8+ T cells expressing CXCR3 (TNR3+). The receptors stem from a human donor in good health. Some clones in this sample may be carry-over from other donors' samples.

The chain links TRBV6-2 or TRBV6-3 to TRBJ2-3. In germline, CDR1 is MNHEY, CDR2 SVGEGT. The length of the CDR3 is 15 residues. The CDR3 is CASSYIGTSTDTQYF.

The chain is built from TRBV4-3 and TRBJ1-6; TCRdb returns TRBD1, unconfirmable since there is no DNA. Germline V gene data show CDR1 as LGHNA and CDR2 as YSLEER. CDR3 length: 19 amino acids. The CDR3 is CASSQDPRGTGIPNSPLHF.

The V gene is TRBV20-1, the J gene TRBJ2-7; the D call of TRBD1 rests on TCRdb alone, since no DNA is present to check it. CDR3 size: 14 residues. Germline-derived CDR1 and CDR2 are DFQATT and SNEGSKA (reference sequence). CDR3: CSARDNRANYEQYF.

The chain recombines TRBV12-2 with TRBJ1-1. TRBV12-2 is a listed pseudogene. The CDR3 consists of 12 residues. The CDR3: CASRLPGREALF.

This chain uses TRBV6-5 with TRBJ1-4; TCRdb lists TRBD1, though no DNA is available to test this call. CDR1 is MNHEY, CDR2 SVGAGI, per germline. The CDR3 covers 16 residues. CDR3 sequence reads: CASSYSPATTNEKLFF.

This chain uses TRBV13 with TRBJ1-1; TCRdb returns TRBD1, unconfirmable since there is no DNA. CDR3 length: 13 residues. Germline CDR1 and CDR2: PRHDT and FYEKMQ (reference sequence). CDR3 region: CASSLGGATEAFF.

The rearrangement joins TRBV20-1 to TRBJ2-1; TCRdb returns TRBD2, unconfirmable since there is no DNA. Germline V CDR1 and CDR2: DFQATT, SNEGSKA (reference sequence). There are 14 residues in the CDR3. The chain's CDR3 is CSARDGGIYNEQFF.

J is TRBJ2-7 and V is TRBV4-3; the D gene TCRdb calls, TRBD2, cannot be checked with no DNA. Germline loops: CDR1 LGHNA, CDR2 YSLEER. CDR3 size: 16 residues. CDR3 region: CASSQDIAVSSYEQYF.

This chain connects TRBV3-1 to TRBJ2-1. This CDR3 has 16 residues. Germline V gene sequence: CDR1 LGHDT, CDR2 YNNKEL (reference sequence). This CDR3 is CASSQDGRDPYNEQFF.

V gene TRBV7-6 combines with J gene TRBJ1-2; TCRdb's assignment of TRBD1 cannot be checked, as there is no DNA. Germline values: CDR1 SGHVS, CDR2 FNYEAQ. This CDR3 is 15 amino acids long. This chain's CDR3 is CAGSFMQGIDYGYTF.